The 28 T cell receptor beta chains below were found in one sample sequenced in a study of CD8+CD57+ T cells in acquired aplastic anemia. TCR beta VDJ combinations and CDR3 sequences were profiled from genomic DNA. MiXCR was run by TCRdb on the reads, yielding one entry per CDR3 protein. This table has under 250,000 distinct CDR3 sequences, roughly 35% appearing once. The specimen sequenced was sorted CD4+, CD8+, or CD8+CD57+ T cells (not recorded which) from PBMCs. Receptors originate from a human donor in good health, serving as a control.

Regarding this clonotype: This may come from a read error, since a much larger clone is one base off. The rearrangement uses TRBV5-1 and TRBJ1-2; 7 nucleotides line up with TRBD1. The V and J ends lost 4 bases and 3 bases, in that order; junction bases with no gene match: 12. The CDR3 spans 16 residues. Germline assignment: CDR1 SGHRS and CDR2 YFSETQ. DNA for the CDR3: TGCGCCAGCAGCCCGATCATGACAGGGAACTACTATGGCTACACCTTC. Translation: CASSPIMTGNYYGYTF.

This chain uses TRBV30 with TRBJ2-1; 7 bases map to TRBD1. CDR3 length: 11 amino acids. The trim removed 5 bases at V and 10 bases at J, leaving 5 bases unmatched. Germline V gives CDR1 GTSNPN, CDR2 SVGIG (reference sequence). The chain's CDR3 is CAWGRGREQFF. CDR3 coding DNA: TGTGCCTGGGGAAGGGGGCGCGAGCAGTTCTTC.

There are many counts of this clonotype. The chain links TRBV2 to TRBJ1-1; D is undetermined. Deletions cut 7 bases from V and 0 bases from J, with 12 bases between. The CDR3 totals 14 residues. CDR1 SNHLY and CDR2 FYNNEI come from the germline V gene. CDR3 protein: CASTLRDLNTEAFF. In DNA, the CDR3 is TGTGCCAGCACCTTAAGGGATTTGAACACTGAAGCTTTCTTT.

This clonotype has only a few counts. CDR3 bases: TGCGCCAGCAGCCAAGCCGGGACAGGGGGGTATGGCTACACCTTC. This codes for CASSQAGTGGYGYTF. V is TRBV4-1 and J is TRBJ1-2; 11 bases fit TRBD1. CDR1 is MGHRA and CDR2 is YSYEKL in the germline V gene. This CDR3 has 15 amino acids. Trimming removed 1 base from V and 5 bases from J; junction bases left unmatched: 3.

This clonotype was recorded many times. The rearrangement links TRBV5-5 to TRBJ1-1; D is uncertain. The V and J ends lost 4 bases and 2 bases respectively, with 9 bases between them. CDR1 is SGHKS, CDR2 YYEKEE, per germline (reference sequence). There are 13 residues in the CDR3. The CDR3 DNA reads TGTGCCAGCAGCACCGGACCAAACACTGAAGCTTTCTTT. Its translation: CASSTGPNTEAFF.

This sequence joins TRBV13 and TRBJ2-1; D tentatively fits TRBD1 or TRBD2 (5 bases each). The CDR3 contains 17 residues. From germline, CDR1 is PRHDT and CDR2 FYEKMQ (reference sequence). V was cut by 3 bases and J by 4 bases, with 19 bases left in between. The CDR3 region is CASSFLKFRDGYNEQFF. DNA for the CDR3: TGTGCCAGCAGCTTTCTAAAATTCCGGGACGGTTACAATGAGCAGTTCTTC.

This clonotype was found many times. This chain joins TRBV14 and TRBJ1-1; D remains ambiguous. CDR1 and CDR2 (germline): SGHDN, FVKESK. The germline V and J ends were trimmed by 3 bases and 2 bases, with 13 bases remaining between them. This CDR3 has 15 amino acids. The CDR3 spells CASSHLTPGNTEAFF. In DNA, the CDR3 is TGTGCCAGCAGCCACCTGACTCCCGGCAACACTGAAGCTTTCTTT. Supplemented by reference TRBV14 and TRBJ1-1, the full variable domain reads EAGVTQFPSHSVIEKGQTVTLRCDPISGHDNLYWYRRVMGKEIKFLLHFVKESKQDESGMPNNRFLAERTGGTYSTLKVQPAELEDSGVYFCASSHLTPGNTEAFFGQGTRLTVV.

This clonotype was observed at least ten times. The V and J genes are TRBV6-5 and TRBJ2-7, with TRBD2 identical over 10 bases. Germline V gene lookup returns CDR1 MNHEY and CDR2 SVGAGI. This CDR3 has 17 amino acids. V lost 4 bases to trimming and J lost 6 bases; unmatched junction nucleotides: 15. The CDR3 nucleotides read TGTGCCAGCAGTTCCTCCGGGACTAGCGCTCGGATGGGCGAGCAGTACTTC. This translates into CASSSSGTSARMGEQYF.

The V call is TRBV6-2 or TRBV6-3, the J call TRBJ1-4, with D tentatively TRBD1 (5 bases). V shed 6 bases and J shed 7 bases, with 15 bases lying between them. CDR1 MNHEY and CDR2 SVGEGT come from the germline V gene. The CDR3 runs to 14 residues. In nucleotides, the CDR3 is TGTGCCAGCAGAGGGCCCGGGGCGTCTGAAAAACTGTTTTTT. This sequence encodes CASRGPGASEKLFF.

This clonotype occurred many times. This chain joins TRBV7-2 and TRBJ2-7, with TRBD2 matching 9 bases. With V trimmed by 3 bases and J by 2 bases, 5 bases remained unmatched. CDR1 and CDR2 (germline): SGHTA, FQGNSA. This CDR3 contains 15 residues. Written as DNA, the CDR3 is TGTGCCAGCAGCTTCCTGACTAGCGGTACCTACGAGCAGTACTTC. Amino acids: CASSFLTSGTYEQYF.

The chain employs TRBV7-2 and TRBJ1-5, with TRBD1 identical over 7 bases. This CDR3 has 14 residues. V dropped 4 bases and J dropped 5; count of bases not matched to a gene: 5. Per the germline V gene, CDR1 is SGHTA and CDR2 is FQGNSA. CDR3 loop: CASSSRQGDQPQHF. For the CDR3, the DNA is TGTGCCAGCAGCTCACGACAGGGCGATCAGCCCCAGCATTTT.

This clonotype was picked up a small number of times. The chain carries TRBV2 and TRBJ1-2, with a tentative D call TRBD1 (6 bases). The germline V gene has CDR1 SNHLY and CDR2 FYNNEI. The CDR3 runs to 14 residues. V dropped 8 bases and J dropped 6 bases, with 19 bases sitting between them. This chain's CDR3 is CASSPSSAGDGYTF. DNA of the CDR3: TGTGCCAGCTCCCCATCTTCCGCAGGGGATGGCTACACCTTC.

This clonotype was seen repeatedly, ten times or more. CDR3 sequence (DNA): TGTGCCAGCAGCTTAGGGGTGGAGGGGACCTATGGCTACACCTTC. Translating it yields CASSLGVEGTYGYTF. The chain carries TRBV7-8 and TRBJ1-2; D is perhaps TRBD1 (5 bases). Germline values: CDR1 SGHVS, CDR2 FQNEAQ. V shed 1 base and J shed 4 bases, with 13 bases lying between them. The CDR3 sequence is 15 residues long.

This clonotype was detected many times. The rearrangement links TRBV7-8 to TRBJ2-1; D gene ambiguous. The germline gives CDR1 SGHVS, CDR2 FQNEAQ. The CDR3 runs to 14 residues. The V end lost 4 bases, the J end lost 3 bases, and 10 bases lay between the germline ends. CDR3 DNA: TGTGCCAGCAGCTCACGGACCATCTACAATGAGCAGTTCTTC. Translating it yields CASSSRTIYNEQFF.

This clonotype was observed a few times. The V and J genes are TRBV2 and TRBJ2-1; D gene ambiguous. Near its end, the DNA agrees better with TRBJ2-7, so the J call may be wrong. CDR3 length: 15 residues. Germline-derived CDR1 and CDR2 are SNHLY and FYNNEI. The CDR3 spells CASRPVSGSYNEQYF. The CDR3 nucleotides are TGTGCCAGCAGACCCGTTTCAGGCTCCTACAATGAGCAGTACTTC.

This clonotype was recorded many times. The rearrangement joins TRBV5-8 to TRBJ1-2; 12 nucleotides align to TRBD1. The CDR3 runs to 15 residues. Germline CDR1 SGHTS, CDR2 YDEGEE. Trimming at V came to 3 bases and at J to 8 bases, leaving 8 bases not matched to a gene. CDR3 bases: TGTGCCAGCAGCTACCGGGACAGGGGGCGAAGCGGCTACACCTTC. It specifies CASSYRDRGRSGYTF.

The chain joins TRBV24-1 to TRBJ1-5, with TRBD1 matching 7 bases. V was clipped by 4 bases and J by 7 bases; unmatched bases: 6. From germline, CDR1 is KGHDR and CDR2 SFDVKD. The CDR3 contains 14 residues. The DNA of the CDR3 is TGTGCCACCAGTGACGCGACAGGGTCCCAGCCCCAGCATTTT. Translating gives CATSDATGSQPQHF.

The chain joins TRBV2 to TRBJ1-6, with no clear D. The CDR3 length is 13 residues. The ends were cut back, 8 bases at V and 7 bases at J, with 12 bases in the middle. Germline CDR1 is SNHLY and CDR2 is FYNNEI. The CDR3 loop is CASEPTRNSPLHF. In DNA, the CDR3 is TGTGCCAGCGAGCCTACCCGCAATTCACCCCTCCACTTT.

This clonotype was observed a few times. The V call is TRBV12-3 or TRBV12-4, the J call TRBJ1-1, with 8 bases aligning to TRBD1. The junction had 8 bases not matched to a gene; V was cut back by 6 bases and J by 8 bases. CDR3 length equals 13 residues. The CDR3 loop is CASSWDRRSEAFF. CDR3 DNA: TGTGCCAGCAGCTGGGACAGGCGGTCCGAAGCTTTCTTT.

This clonotype was seen a handful of times. V and J are TRBV18 and TRBJ1-5; D is unresolved. Looked up from germline, CDR1 is KGHSH and CDR2 is LQKENI. The germline V and J ends were trimmed by 6 bases and 5 bases, with 11 bases remaining between them. The CDR3 consists of 13 residues. CDR3 nucleotide sequence: TGTGCCAGCTCGCCGGGGATTTATCAGCCCCAGCATTTT. This encodes CASSPGIYQPQHF.

This clonotype was detected a few times. This may be a read error, as it is one base from a much larger clone. CDR3 loop: CAISYGGGSTDTQYF. In DNA form, the CDR3 reads TGTGCCATCAGTTATGGAGGGGGTAGCACAGATACGCAGTATTTT. V gene TRBV10-3 combines with J gene TRBJ2-3, with D perhaps TRBD1 or TRBD2 (6 bases each). Per germline, CDR1 ENHRY and CDR2 SYGVKD. The CDR3 sequence is 15 residues long. V was pared by 5 bases and J by 0 bases, with 12 bases between.

This clonotype has a count of ten or more. The CDR3 DNA is TGTGCCAGCAGCCAGGGATATCCCTACGAGCAGTACTTC. This gives the protein CASSQGYPYEQYF. This chain links TRBV14 with TRBJ2-7; D unclear. The CDR3 is 13 residues long. Germline V gives CDR1 SGHDN, CDR2 FVKESK. V lost 3 bases and J 2 bases, leaving 8 bases between the germline ends.

This clonotype has more than one count but fewer than ten. V gene TRBV3-1 combines with J gene TRBJ2-7, with a tentative D call TRBD1 (6 bases). Germline V gene sequence: CDR1 LGHDT, CDR2 YNNKEL (reference sequence). Trimming took 1 base from V and 6 from J, leaving 16 bases between them. CDR3 size: 15 residues. The CDR3 is CASSQVGAGKGEQYF. The CDR3 DNA reads TGTGCCAGCAGCCAAGTGGGGGCCGGGAAAGGCGAGCAGTACTTC.

This clonotype was seen at least ten times. J is TRBJ2-7 and V is TRBV2; 7 nucleotides match TRBD1. This CDR3 contains 15 residues. V shed 2 bases, J shed 1 base, and the junction held 5 bases outside the gene matches. CDR1 and CDR2 (germline): SNHLY, FYNNEI. CDR3 loop: CASSETGRGSYEQYF. The CDR3 DNA reads TGTGCCAGCAGTGAAACGGGCAGGGGGTCCTACGAGCAGTACTTC.

This clonotype was seen repeatedly, ten times or more. The chain links TRBV2 to TRBJ1-5, with 9 bases fitting TRBD1. Looked up from germline, CDR1 is SNHLY and CDR2 is FYNNEI. After removal of 5 bases from V and 6 bases from J, the junction contained 5 bases not matched to a gene. This CDR3 has 14 residues. The CDR3: CASSPWDRAQPQHF. CDR3 DNA: TGTGCCAGCAGTCCCTGGGACAGGGCTCAGCCCCAGCATTTT. The full variable domain, in which reference TRBV2 and TRBJ1-5 provide the parts outside the CDR3, is EPEVTQTPSHQVTQMGQEVILRCVPISNHLYFYWYRQILGQKVEFLVSFYNNEISEKSEIFDDQFSVERPDGSNFTLKIRSTKLEDSAMYFCASSPWDRAQPQHFGDGTRLSIL.

In the case of this clonotype: At one end the junction does not follow the germline gene, possibly because of a read error. The chain links TRBV7-8 to TRBJ2-1; D tentatively reads TRBD1 or TRBD2 (5 bases each). The CDR3 has 17 residues. The germline V gene encodes CDR1 SGHVS and CDR2 FQNEAQ. The CDR3 region is CASSQGAKGTNYNEQFF. In nucleotides, the CDR3 is TGCGCCAGCAGCCAGGGAGCCAAGGGGACCAACTACAATGAGCAGTTCTTC.

About this clonotype: With a much larger clone just one base away, this may be a read error. The rearrangement joins TRBV20-1 to TRBJ1-5; 8 nucleotides align to TRBD1. The CDR3 is 15 amino acids. J lost 5 bases, V lost 0 bases, and 6 bases had no gene match. From germline, CDR1 is DFQATT and CDR2 SNEGSKA (reference sequence). The CDR3 nucleotides are TGCAGTGCTAGAGATGGGGCAGGGGGCTATCAGCCCCAGCATTTT. Translating gives CSARDGAGGYQPQHF.

This clonotype showed up many times. The chain is built from TRBV5-1 and TRBJ1-2; no definite D call. CDR3 size: 14 residues. Trimming took off 4 bases at V and 3 bases at J, with 13 bases between the two ends. Germline lookup yields CDR1 SGHRS and CDR2 YFSETQ. For the CDR3, the DNA is TGCGCCAGCAGCCCCCAGACCGACGACTATGGCTACACCTTC. The encoded protein is CASSPQTDDYGYTF.